This T cell receptor (beta chain) was captured by sequencing in a study of graft-versus-host responses after intestinal transplantation. Whole-study findings and limits: Ileal or blood samples showed some GvH clones first, and such clones were also found in recipient marrow.

Generated by immunoSEQ multiplex PCR, the TCRdb table keeps only in-frame clones and is missing some. The data show 30,000 to 40,000 clones, approximately 93% seen once. Details on this clone: Its antigen is still unknown.

The length of the CDR3 is 15 residues. The V gene lost 5 bases and the J gene lost 2 bases, with 15 bases spanning the gap. Per germline, CDR1 SGHTA and CDR2 FQGNSA. The TCR originated in a human donor who was the organ donor for an intestinal transplant. The V and J genes are TRBV7-2 and TRBJ1-1, with D uncertain. Specimen: unstimulated CD4+ T cells sorted from spleen or lymph node cells, collected before transplant. The CDR3 bases are TGTGCCAGCAGCCTCCGGTGGCAGGCAAACACTGAAGCTTTCTTT. As protein: CASSLRWQANTEAFF.